The next 9 T cell receptor beta chains were all read from a single sample in a study of type 1 regulatory T cells. MiXCR, applied by TCRdb to the reads, yields one record per CDR3 protein. The sample lists about 65,000 distinct CDR3 sequences, just under 50% seen once, with approximately 2.3% in the top ten. No antigen has been identified for these receptors. Sequencing was carried out using cultured non-Tr1 T cells, either the whole culture or a sorted T cell fraction (not recorded which). The receptors derive from a human donor in good health.

For the CDR3, the DNA is TGTGCCAGCAGTTTATACACTTATGGCTACACCTTC. Translated, it gives CASSLYTYGYTF. The gene calls are TRBV12-3 or TRBV12-4 and TRBJ1-2; the D is unclear. Trimming took off 2 bases at V and 5 bases at J, with 6 bases between the two ends. This CDR3 comprises 12 residues.

The V and J genes are TRBV12-5 and TRBJ2-1, with D unclear. Trimming took off 6 bases at V and 2 bases at J, with 8 bases between the two ends. The length of the CDR3 is 13 residues. Germline V CDR1 and CDR2: LGHNT, FRNRAP. This CDR3 is CASGPGAYNEQFF. Written as DNA, the CDR3 is TGTGCTAGTGGCCCTGGTGCCTACAATGAGCAGTTCTTC.

This chain joins TRBV7-3 and TRBJ2-1; D remains unclear. The CDR3 has 15 residues. V dropped 2 bases and J dropped 0 bases, with 8 bases sitting between them. Germline assignment: CDR1 SGHTA and CDR2 FQGTGA. CDR3 region: CASSLDSSSYNEQFF. The CDR3 coding sequence is TGTGCCAGCAGCTTAGATTCTAGCTCCTACAATGAGCAGTTCTTC.

V and J are TRBV6-2 or TRBV6-3 and TRBJ1-1, with 8 bases fitting TRBD1. Unmatched junction bases numbered 6, after V lost 2 bases and J lost 4 bases. Germline V CDR1 and CDR2: MNHEY, SVGEGT. The CDR3 extends over 15 amino acids. Here the CDR3 DNA reads TGTGCCAGCAGTTACAGGGGACAGGTTACCACTGAAGCTTTCTTT. This sequence encodes CASSYRGQVTTEAFF.

This clonotype was detected a few times. The genes are TRBV10-3 and TRBJ2-7; TRBD1 might be the D (6 bases). The CDR3 totals 12 residues. In germline, CDR1 is ENHRY, CDR2 SYGVKD. V lost 11 bases and J 7 bases, leaving 18 bases between the germline ends. In DNA form, the CDR3 reads TGTGCCGTCGGGACAAGGAACCGGGAGCAGTACTTC. Translated, it gives CAVGTRNREQYF.

The gene calls are TRBV2 and TRBJ1-6, with D unclear. The length of the CDR3 is 16 residues. V was clipped by 1 base and J by 8 bases, with 15 bases between them. The germline gives CDR1 SNHLY, CDR2 FYNNEI. The CDR3 DNA is TGTGCCAGCAGTGAAGAATCGCCAAAGCATCATTCACCCCTCCACTTT. It translates to CASSEESPKHHSPLHF.

This chain uses TRBV4-3 with TRBJ2-3, with 9 nucleotides matching TRBD2. Trimming removed 1 base from V and 6 bases from J; junction bases left unmatched: 5. This CDR3 comprises 15 residues. The germline V gene encodes CDR1 LGHNA and CDR2 YSLEER. The CDR3 is CASSQGAGGSDTQYF. In DNA form, the CDR3 reads TGCGCCAGCAGCCAAGGTGCGGGGGGGTCGGATACGCAGTATTTT.

The V and J genes are TRBV7-9 and TRBJ1-1; 8 bases are a match to TRBD1. There are 14 residues in the CDR3. J was trimmed by 2 bases and V by 5 bases; bases with no gene match: 4. Germline V gives CDR1 SEHNR, CDR2 FQNEAQ (reference sequence). The CDR3 loop is CASSATGGNTEAFF. The CDR3 nucleotides are TGTGCCAGCAGCGCCACAGGGGGTAACACTGAAGCTTTCTTT.

This clonotype turned up a few times. The V and J genes are TRBV6-1 and TRBJ1-1; D is possibly TRBD1 (6 bases). Trimming removed 7 bases at V and 1 base at J, with 10 bases between. Germline values: CDR1 MNHNS, CDR2 SASEGT. The CDR3 totals 13 residues. The CDR3 DNA is TGTGCCAGCATTTCGGGGGCGAACACTGAAGCTTTCTTT. This encodes CASISGANTEAFF.